This passage covers 9 T cell receptor beta chains from one sample sequenced in a study of T-cell memory formation after mild COVID-19 (dated by TCRdb to about 2021). Receptors were amplified or captured by 5' RACE. Instrument on record: Illumina NovaSeq 6000. The public reads were reanalyzed by TCRdb: fastp trimming at Q25, MiXCR alignment, in-frame beta chains only. Under each unique CDR3 protein, matching rows form one entry showing the most common genes and DNA. The sample table holds some 270,000 distinct CDR3 sequences, of which 15% to 17% were seen once. Of the sample, 2% to 2.5% falls within the top ten clones. The sample consisted of PBMCs or a T cell subset sorted from them (not recorded which). These TCRs come from an adult woman who had mild COVID-19 (a few samples of this study predate the infection). The sample titles of this study are shuffled in the database, so cell type and time point are left out; the donor was told from shared clones.

There are many counts of this clonotype. CDR3 region: CASSRTASYNSPLHF. CDR3 in DNA: TGTGCCAGCAGCCGGACAGCTTCCTATAATTCACCCCTCCACTTT. The V call is TRBV12-3 or TRBV12-4, the J call TRBJ1-6, with D perhaps matching TRBD1 (6 bases). This CDR3 spans 15 amino acids. The germline V and J ends were trimmed by 6 bases and 1 base, with 10 bases remaining between them.

This clonotype was found a few times. The chain employs TRBV7-2 and TRBJ2-5; D unresolved. This CDR3 is built from 15 residues. The V gene's germline CDR1 is SGHTA and CDR2 FQGNSA. V lost 2 bases, J lost 1 base, and 11 bases lay in between. The CDR3 region has the DNA TGTGCCAGCAGCTTACGGTGGGTGGGCCAAGAGACCCAGTACTTC. Its protein is CASSLRWVGQETQYF.

In this sample, this clonotype turned up a few times. The chain couples TRBV6-5 to TRBJ2-4; 12 bases are a match to TRBD1. The ends lost 6 bases at V and 0 bases at J; junction bases unmatched: 3. This CDR3 has 16 amino acids. CDR1 and CDR2 from the germline V gene are MNHEY and SVGAGI. CDR3 nucleotides: TGTGCCAGCAGCCGGGACAGGGGGCGAGCCAAAAACATTCAGTACTTC. Protein product: CASSRDRGRAKNIQYF.

This clonotype was observed many times. The genes are TRBV21-1 and TRBJ2-7; the table's D call, TRBD1, was not checked against the DNA. TRBV21-1 is designated a pseudogene. There are 16 residues in the CDR3. The CDR3: CASSKKAQGKSYEQYF. In DNA, the CDR3 is TGTGCCAGCAGCAAAAAGGCACAGGGAAAATCCTACGAGCAGTACTTC.

This clonotype was detected many times. The chain combines TRBV5-1 with TRBJ2-7; 11 bases are shared with TRBD1. The J segment lost 5 bases and the V segment lost 0 bases, leaving 4 bases of the junction unmatched. Looked up from germline, CDR1 is SGHRS and CDR2 is YFSETQ. This CDR3 spans 15 amino acids. In DNA form, the CDR3 reads TGCGCCAGCAGCTTGGAAGGACAGGGGGCAAACGAGCAGTACTTC. Amino acid sequence: CASSLEGQGANEQYF.

The chain links TRBV30 to TRBJ2-3, with D maybe TRBD1 (5 bases). V was trimmed by 1 base and J by 6 bases, leaving 17 bases between them. CDR3 length: 15 amino acids. Per germline, CDR1 GTSNPN and CDR2 SVGIG (reference sequence). CDR3 nucleotide sequence: TGTGCCTGGAGTGGACCTGACAGATTGGGTGATACGCAGTATTTT. This sequence encodes CAWSGPDRLGDTQYF.

This clonotype was seen more than once but under ten times. The chain joins TRBV5-1 to TRBJ1-1; D not certain. CDR1 and CDR2 (germline): SGHRS, YFSETQ. This CDR3 is built from 15 residues. Trimming shortened V by 4 bases and J by 7 bases, and 20 bases separated the two germline ends. CDR3 coding DNA: TGCGCCAGCAGCCAAGCCCTTTACACGGGCCATGAAGCTTTCTTT. Amino acids: CASSQALYTGHEAFF.

This chain joins TRBV7-2 and TRBJ1-4; 10 positions match TRBD1. This CDR3 is built from 14 residues. Germline CDR1 and CDR2: SGHTA and FQGNSA. V shed 5 bases and J 14 bases; nucleotides not matched to a gene: 11. CDR3 bases: TGTGCCAGCAGCCCAAGGACAGGGGGGCTTCAGCTGTTTTTT. This codes for CASSPRTGGLQLFF.

This clonotype was recorded a few times. V gene TRBV7-9 combines with J gene TRBJ1-3, with D uncertain. The CDR3 covers 14 residues. Germline V lookup: CDR1 SEHNR, CDR2 FQNEAQ (reference sequence). Between the trimmed V and J ends, which lost 5 bases and 0 bases, there was a span of 8 bases. CDR3 amino acids: CASSLSYSGNTIYF. The DNA of the CDR3 is TGTGCCAGCAGCCTCAGTTACTCTGGAAACACCATATATTTT.